A selection of T cell receptor beta chains follows, all from one sample in a study of T-cell memory formation after mild COVID-19. TCRdb processed the 5' RACE reads anew with MiXCR; each CDR3 protein has one entry. The sample shows about 350,000 distinct CDR3 sequences, 12% to 15% of them seen only once. Sequencing was performed on PBMCs or a T cell subset sorted from them (not recorded which). The source is a man between 18 and 29 years old who had mild COVID-19 (a few samples of this study predate the infection). Cell type and time point are not known. Each CDR3 is given with its conserved first and last residue. The D gene is left open where the match is weak. Size is stated for part of the rows, as once, few or many counts, or as a class when the clone is expanded.

clone_size: -
v_call: TRBV7-2
d_call: TRBD2
j_call: TRBJ2-1
cdr3_aa: CASSLAGGLAGREFF
cdr3_nt: TGTGCCAGCAGCTTAGCGGGGGGACTAGCGGGGAGGGAGTTCTTC

clone_size: many
v_call: TRBV7-2
d_call: -
j_call: TRBJ2-5
cdr3_aa: CASSLNPRETQYF
cdr3_nt: TGTGCCAGCAGCCTAAACCCGAGAGAGACCCAGTACTTC

clone_size: -
v_call: TRBV7-9
d_call: -
j_call: TRBJ2-1
cdr3_aa: CASSLPGHPYNEQFF
cdr3_nt: TGTGCCAGCAGCTTACCGGGACACCCCTACAATGAGCAGTTCTTC

clone_size: few
v_call: TRBV5-1
d_call: TRBD1
j_call: TRBJ2-3
cdr3_aa: CASSPRQGVDTQYF
cdr3_nt: TGCGCCAGCAGCCCCCGACAGGGAGTCGATACGCAGTATTTT

clone_size: few
v_call: TRBV21-1
d_call: -
j_call: TRBJ2-3
cdr3_aa: CASSPRTVESTDTQYF
cdr3_nt: TGTGCCAGCAGTCCGAGAACTGTGGAAAGCACAGATACGCAGTATTTT

clone_size: -
v_call: TRBV6-2/TRBV6-3
d_call: TRBD1
j_call: TRBJ1-1
cdr3_aa: CASRGRTGATEAFF
cdr3_nt: TGTGCCAGCAGGGGCAGGACAGGGGCCACTGAAGCTTTCTTT

clone_size: few
v_call: TRBV11-2
d_call: -
j_call: TRBJ2-1
cdr3_aa: CASSPPPDRQIYNEQFF
cdr3_nt: TGTGCCAGCAGCCCCCCTCCGGACCGACAGATATACAATGAGCAGTTCTTC

clone_size: -
v_call: TRBV7-9
d_call: -
j_call: TRBJ1-2
cdr3_aa: CASSSTAGGYGYTF
cdr3_nt: TGTGCCAGCAGCTCCACGGCGGGCGGCTATGGCTATACCTTC

clone_size: few
v_call: TRBV7-2
d_call: -
j_call: TRBJ2-7
cdr3_aa: CASSTDSTSRFFEQYF
cdr3_nt: TGTGCCAGCAGCACCGACAGCACTTCGAGGTTTTTCGAGCAGTACTTC

clone_size: -
v_call: TRBV4-2
d_call: -
j_call: TRBJ2-5
cdr3_aa: CASSQGAQGETQYF
cdr3_nt: TGTGCCAGCAGCCAAGGGGCACAAGGGGAGACCCAGTACTTC

clone_size: few
v_call: TRBV7-2
d_call: TRBD1
j_call: TRBJ2-2
cdr3_aa: CASSLRQGAGTGELFF
cdr3_nt: TGTGCCAGCAGCCTCCGGCAGGGGGCGGGCACCGGGGAGCTGTTTTTT

clone_size: -
v_call: TRBV6-2/TRBV6-3
d_call: -
j_call: TRBJ2-3
cdr3_aa: CASSSVRRPDKYF
cdr3_nt: TGTGCCAGCAGTTCCGTAAGGAGACCGGATAAGTATTTT

clone_size: many
v_call: TRBV4-1
d_call: -
j_call: TRBJ1-5
cdr3_aa: CASSQGRGGNQPQHF
cdr3_nt: TGCGCCAGCAGCCAGGGACGAGGCGGCAATCAGCCCCAGCATTTT

clone_size: -
v_call: TRBV15
d_call: -
j_call: TRBJ2-7
cdr3_aa: CATRDPTGPYEQYF
cdr3_nt: TGTGCCACCAGAGACCCTACGGGCCCCTACGAGCAGTACTTC

clone_size: -
v_call: TRBV6-5
d_call: -
j_call: TRBJ1-2
cdr3_aa: CASSAGQPYGYTF
cdr3_nt: TGTGCCAGCAGTGCAGGACAGCCCTATGGCTACACCTTC

clone_size: -
v_call: TRBV20-1
d_call: TRBD2
j_call: TRBJ2-1
cdr3_aa: CSALAGGPGNEQFF
cdr3_nt: TGCAGTGCTTTAGCGGGGGGGCCTGGCAATGAGCAGTTCTTC

clone_size: -
v_call: TRBV7-2
d_call: -
j_call: TRBJ1-1
cdr3_aa: CASSFIVRHF
cdr3_nt: TGTGCCAGCAGCTTCATCGTGAGACACTTT

clone_size: -
v_call: TRBV7-2
d_call: -
j_call: TRBJ1-5
cdr3_aa: CASSFGRGMGNQPQHF
cdr3_nt: TGTGCCAGCAGCTTCGGCAGGGGTATGGGCAATCAGCCCCAGCATTTT

clone_size: -
v_call: TRBV7-9
d_call: -
j_call: TRBJ1-5
cdr3_aa: CASSFYNQPQHF
cdr3_nt: TGTGCCAGCAGCTTTTACAATCAGCCCCAGCATTTT

clone_size: -
v_call: TRBV9
d_call: -
j_call: TRBJ1-2
cdr3_aa: CASSALGDNGYTF
cdr3_nt: TGTGCCAGCAGCGCCCTGGGGGACAATGGCTACACCTTC

clone_size: many
v_call: TRBV7-2
d_call: TRBD2
j_call: TRBJ2-5
cdr3_aa: CASSFSGGEETQYF
cdr3_nt: TGTGCCAGCAGCTTTAGCGGGGGGGAAGAGACCCAGTACTTC

clone_size: -
v_call: TRBV19
d_call: -
j_call: TRBJ1-1
cdr3_aa: CASSKQGYMNTEAFF
cdr3_nt: TGTGCCAGTAGTAAACAGGGTTATATGAACACTGAAGCTTTCTTT

clone_size: -
v_call: TRBV7-2
d_call: -
j_call: TRBJ2-2
cdr3_aa: CASSARFNTGELFF
cdr3_nt: TGTGCCAGCAGCGCCCGATTTAACACCGGGGAGCTGTTTTTT

clone_size: -
v_call: TRBV5-1
d_call: TRBD2
j_call: TRBJ2-3
cdr3_aa: CASNDLAGGTDTQYF
cdr3_nt: TGCGCCAGCAACGATTTAGCGGGGGGGACAGATACGCAGTATTTT

clone_size: -
v_call: TRBV6-6
d_call: TRBD2
j_call: TRBJ2-3
cdr3_aa: CASSRLSGGLGDTQYF
cdr3_nt: TGTGCCAGCAGCCGACTTAGCGGGGGGCTCGGAGATACGCAGTATTTT

clone_size: -
v_call: TRBV5-1
d_call: -
j_call: TRBJ1-1
cdr3_aa: CASSAGTPGTEAFF
cdr3_nt: TGCGCCAGCAGCGCCGGGACCCCGGGCACTGAAGCTTTCTTT

clone_size: many
v_call: TRBV7-9
d_call: TRBD2
j_call: TRBJ2-3
cdr3_aa: CASSPGLALDTQYF
cdr3_nt: TGTGCCAGCAGTCCGGGACTAGCGCTCGATACGCAGTATTTT

clone_size: few
v_call: TRBV6-5
d_call: -
j_call: TRBJ1-5
cdr3_aa: CASSYEGNQPQHF
cdr3_nt: TGTGCCAGCAGTTACGAGGGGAATCAGCCCCAGCATTTT

clone_size: -
v_call: TRBV5-4
d_call: -
j_call: TRBJ2-3
cdr3_aa: CASSLQEGSTDTQYF
cdr3_nt: TGTGCCAGCAGCTTGCAAGAGGGGTCCACAGATACGCAGTATTTT

clone_size: few
v_call: TRBV21-1
d_call: -
j_call: TRBJ1-1
cdr3_aa: CASSQGEGRHTEAFF
cdr3_nt: TGTGCCAGCAGCCAGGGGGAGGGCAGGCACACTGAAGCTTTCTTT

clone_size: -
v_call: TRBV11-2
d_call: -
j_call: TRBJ2-3
cdr3_aa: CASIPRTDTQYF
cdr3_nt: TGTGCCAGCATCCCGCGGACAGATACGCAGTATTTT

clone_size: -
v_call: TRBV18
d_call: -
j_call: TRBJ1-1
cdr3_aa: CASSPSVGQSNTEAFF
cdr3_nt: TGTGCCAGCTCACCAAGTGTAGGTCAGAGTAACACTGAAGCTTTCTTT

clone_size: few
v_call: TRBV20-1
d_call: TRBD1
j_call: TRBJ1-5
cdr3_aa: CSASGDRENQPQHF
cdr3_nt: TGCAGTGCTAGTGGGGACAGGGAGAATCAGCCCCAGCATTTT

clone_size: many
v_call: TRBV20-1
d_call: -
j_call: TRBJ2-7
cdr3_aa: CSALVPSYEQYF
cdr3_nt: TGCAGTGCCCTGGTCCCATCCTACGAGCAGTACTTC

clone_size: -
v_call: TRBV20-1
d_call: TRBD1
j_call: TRBJ2-2
cdr3_aa: CSATGTGEIGELFF
cdr3_nt: TGCAGTGCTACCGGGACAGGGGAGATCGGGGAGCTGTTTTTT

clone_size: -
v_call: TRBV20-1
d_call: TRBD1
j_call: TRBJ1-2
cdr3_aa: CSAHRGLGYGYTF
cdr3_nt: TGCAGTGCCCACAGGGGTTTGGGCTATGGCTACACCTTC

clone_size: many
v_call: TRBV4-2
d_call: -
j_call: TRBJ2-3
cdr3_aa: CASSQRLFPDTQYF
cdr3_nt: TGTGCCAGCAGCCAACGGCTATTCCCAGATACGCAGTATTTT

clone_size: -
v_call: TRBV13
d_call: -
j_call: TRBJ2-1
cdr3_aa: CASSLVKQGRGYNEQFF
cdr3_nt: TGTGCCAGCAGCTTAGTAAAACAGGGGAGGGGGTACAATGAGCAGTTCTTC

clone_size: few
v_call: TRBV7-9
d_call: TRBD1
j_call: TRBJ2-3
cdr3_aa: CASSQMGTGTDTQYF
cdr3_nt: TGTGCCAGCAGCCAGATGGGGACAGGGACAGATACGCAGTATTTT

clone_size: -
v_call: TRBV3-1
d_call: -
j_call: TRBJ1-5
cdr3_aa: CASSLGVGSNQPQHF
cdr3_nt: TGTGCCAGCAGCCTGGGGGTCGGGAGCAATCAGCCCCAGCATTTT

clone_size: -
v_call: TRBV11-3
d_call: -
j_call: TRBJ2-6
cdr3_aa: CASRSSAGDGTGANVLTF
cdr3_nt: TGTGCCAGCAGATCTTCGGCTGGGGATGGGACTGGGGCCAACGTCCTGACTTTC

clone_size: -
v_call: TRBV7-3
d_call: -
j_call: TRBJ2-5
cdr3_aa: CASSLTGSWAETQYF
cdr3_nt: TGTGCCAGCAGCTTAACGGGCAGTTGGGCAGAGACCCAGTACTTC